This T cell receptor beta chain was documented in a study of shared clonotypes between healthy human individuals. The overall study: Each donor's CD4 naive and CD4 memory cells filled three plates apiece, CD8 naive two, and CD8 memory one. Notes on the study in general: Generation probabilities were higher for clonotypes shared across all four sorted-subset donors than for unshared ones.

Germline V gene data show CDR1 as MNHEY and CDR2 as SMNVEV (reference sequence). Unmatched junction bases numbered 10, after V lost 5 bases and J lost 3 bases. CDR3 size: 15 residues. This clone was seen a single time. The antigen is not known. Sorted-subset replicate PCR reactions were performed with approximately 180 ng DNA, corresponding to some 32,000 T cell genomes. Sequenced by immunoSEQ multiplex PCR; TCRdb stores in-frame clones only, minus some. The sample has roughly 530,000 clones, about 96% seen once. Sequenced: naive CD4+ T cells sorted from blood. As to subset: CD45RA+ positively selected. V usage is TRBV27 and J usage is TRBJ2-7, with TRBD2 matching 7 bases. The sequence derives from a woman aged 25 to 39 in good health. This CDR3 reads CASSPRWREFYEQYF. CDR3 sequence (DNA): TGTGCCAGCAGTCCCCGCTGGCGGGAGTTCTACGAGCAGTACTTC.